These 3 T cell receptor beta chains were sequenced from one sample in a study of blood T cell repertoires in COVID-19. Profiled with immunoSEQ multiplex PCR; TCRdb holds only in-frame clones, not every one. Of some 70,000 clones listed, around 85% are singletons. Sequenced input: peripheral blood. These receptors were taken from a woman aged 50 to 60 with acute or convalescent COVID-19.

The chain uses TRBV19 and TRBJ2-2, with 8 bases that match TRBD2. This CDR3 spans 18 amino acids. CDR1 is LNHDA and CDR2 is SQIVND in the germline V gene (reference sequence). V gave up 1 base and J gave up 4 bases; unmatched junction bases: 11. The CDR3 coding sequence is TGTGCCAGTAGTATAGGCTGGGGAGCGGGAGTTACCACCGGGGAGCTGTTTTTT. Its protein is CASSIGWGAGVTTGELFF.

The CDR3 region is CASSTHGTGDSPLHF. CDR3 DNA: TGTGCCAGCAGCACACATGGAACGGGGGATTCACCCCTCCACTTT. The genes are TRBV9 and TRBJ1-6; maybe TRBD1 (5 bases). The germline CDR1 and CDR2 sequences are SGDLS and YYNGEE. The CDR3 extends over 15 amino acids. The V end was cut by 4 bases, the J end by 8 bases, with 16 bases between.

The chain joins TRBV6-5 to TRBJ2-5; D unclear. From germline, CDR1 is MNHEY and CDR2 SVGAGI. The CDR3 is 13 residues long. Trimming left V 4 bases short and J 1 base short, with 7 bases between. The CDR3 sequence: CASSWSIQETQYF. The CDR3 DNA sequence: TGTGCCAGCAGTTGGTCTATCCAAGAGACCCAGTACTTC.